These 32 T cell receptor beta chains were sequenced from one sample in a study of shared clonotypes between healthy human individuals. Only CD45RO-negative cells positively selected for CCR7 counted as naive CD8 cells, so terminally differentiated effector memory CD45RA+ cells were excluded. Profiling relied on immunoSEQ multiplex PCR, and the TCRdb table lists in-frame clones only, not all of them. Of about 580,000 clones in the sample, roughly 98% were seen once. Sample: naive CD8+ T cells sorted from blood. The receptors originated from a man younger than 40 in good health.

The V call is TRBV10-3, the J call TRBJ2-3; 11 bases match TRBD2. Germline V gene sequence: CDR1 ENHRY, CDR2 SYGVKD. Losses at the gene ends were 4 bases for V and 1 base for J; bases not matched to a gene: 7. The CDR3 sequence is 17 residues long. The CDR3 DNA sequence: TGTGCCATCAGTGGCACTGGGACTAGCGGAGGCACAGATACGCAGTATTTT. Amino acid sequence: CAISGTGTSGGTDTQYF.

The rearrangement links TRBV29-1 to TRBJ2-1; possibly TRBD2 for D (6 bases). The V gene lost 4 bases and the J gene lost 0 bases, with 16 bases spanning the gap. This CDR3 has 16 amino acids. CDR1 SQVTM and CDR2 ANQGSEA come from the germline V gene. The CDR3 here is CSVVPAGESSYNEQFF. In DNA, the CDR3 is TGCAGCGTTGTACCAGCGGGTGAAAGCTCCTACAATGAGCAGTTCTTC.

This rearrangement joins TRBV6-5 to TRBJ1-2; D remains ambiguous. The length of the CDR3 is 15 residues. From germline, CDR1 is MNHEY and CDR2 SVGAGI. The V end lost 5 bases, the J end lost 5 bases, and 18 bases lay between the germline ends. CDR3 nucleotides: TGTGCCAGCAGTACCGAGTTCGACCTGGGGTATGGCTACACCTTC. Translating gives CASSTEFDLGYGYTF.

V usage is TRBV30 and J usage is TRBJ1-5; 8 bases are shared with TRBD1. Looked up from germline, CDR1 is GTSNPN and CDR2 is SVGIG (reference sequence). J gave up 7 bases and V 3 bases, and 11 bases lay outside the gene matches. The length of the CDR3 is 15 residues. CDR3 residues: CAWSPPDRARQPQHF. CDR3 DNA: TGTGCCTGGAGCCCTCCGGACAGGGCGAGGCAGCCCCAGCATTTT.

This clone was recorded only once. The chain is built from TRBV25-1 and TRBJ2-7; no reliable D call. The CDR3 runs 13 residues. CDR1 and CDR2 (germline): MGHDK, SYGVNS. V lost 1 base and J 2 bases, leaving 6 bases between the germline ends. The CDR3 DNA follows: TGTGCCAGCAGTGAATCCCCAACCTACGAGCAGTACTTC. Its translation: CASSESPTYEQYF.

In regard to this clone: The same CDR3 also results from other DNA sequences found in this sample. The V gene is TRBV7-9, the J gene TRBJ2-7; 10 positions match TRBD2. With V trimmed by 4 bases and J by 1 base, 1 base remained unmatched. CDR3 length: 14 residues. Germline V gives CDR1 SEHNR, CDR2 FQNEAQ (reference sequence). The CDR3, as DNA: TGTGCCAGCAGCTCGACTAGCGGGTCCTACGAGCAGTACTTC. Its protein product is CASSSTSGSYEQYF.

On this clone: This sample also contains other DNA sequences that code for the same CDR3. This chain connects TRBV9 to TRBJ2-2; unclear D gene. Germline V gene sequence: CDR1 SGDLS, CDR2 YYNGEE. The CDR3 loop spans 11 amino acids. Trimming pared 2 bases from V and 6 bases from J, leaving 2 bases between. CDR3 nucleotide sequence: TGTGCCAGCAGCGTTTCCGGGGAGCTGTTTTTT. It codes for CASSVSGELFF.

V gene TRBV6-6 combines with J gene TRBJ2-5; D is ambiguous. CDR1 is MNHNY, CDR2 SVGAGI, per germline (reference sequence). V dropped 6 bases and J dropped 4 bases, with 6 bases sitting between them. The CDR3 runs 11 residues. CDR3 sequence reads: CASRLRETQYF. The CDR3 region has the DNA TGTGCCAGCAGATTAAGAGAGACCCAGTACTTC.

The V and J genes are TRBV7-2 and TRBJ2-5; 9 nucleotides match TRBD1. V dropped 5 bases and J dropped 4; count of bases not matched to a gene: 8. This CDR3 has 15 residues. Germline V gene data show CDR1 as SGHTA and CDR2 as FQGNSA. The CDR3: CASSTRTGVGETQYF. The CDR3 DNA is TGTGCCAGCAGCACTAGGACAGGGGTGGGAGAGACCCAGTACTTC.

The chain combines TRBV7-9 with TRBJ2-7, with 11 bases fitting TRBD2. The V gene end was trimmed by 4 bases and the J gene end by 5 bases; junction bases not matched to a gene: 7. The germline gives CDR1 SEHNR, CDR2 FQNEAQ (reference sequence). The CDR3 covers 15 residues. The CDR3 reads CASSSKLAGAHEQYF. CDR3 bases: TGTGCCAGCAGCTCAAAACTAGCGGGAGCCCACGAGCAGTACTTC.

In DNA, the CDR3 is TGTGCCAGCAGCCCTATCTATGGGGCAGATACGCAGTATTTT. It translates to CASSPIYGADTQYF. The chain employs TRBV5-5 and TRBJ2-3; no firm D call. The CDR3 has 14 amino acids. The V gene's germline CDR1 is SGHKS and CDR2 YYEKEE (reference sequence). V lost 4 bases to trimming and J lost 4 bases, with 13 bases between them.

The chain uses TRBV6-1 and TRBJ1-5; no reliable D call. Germline loops: CDR1 MNHNS, CDR2 SASEGT. Trimming removed 5 bases at V and 0 bases at J, with 11 bases between. The CDR3 is made up of 15 amino acids. CDR3 residues: CASSKRQYSNQPQHF. CDR3 in DNA: TGTGCCAGCAGTAAACGCCAGTATAGCAATCAGCCCCAGCATTTT.

This chain connects TRBV9 to TRBJ2-6; D unclear. Germline-derived CDR1 and CDR2 are SGDLS and YYNGEE. The V end lost 0 bases, the J end lost 12 bases, and 7 bases lay between the germline ends. This CDR3 contains 12 residues. The CDR3 region is CASSVGVGVLTF. The CDR3 region has the DNA TGTGCCAGCAGCGTAGGTGTCGGCGTCCTGACTTTC.

This chain links TRBV2 with TRBJ1-1, with D possibly being TRBD1 (5 bases). This CDR3 is 14 amino acids long. V lost 3 bases, J lost 0 bases, and 8 bases lay in between. Germline lookup yields CDR1 SNHLY and CDR2 FYNNEI. The CDR3 reads CASSEGRLNTEAFF. The CDR3 DNA reads as TGTGCCAGCAGTGAGGGACGGCTGAACACTGAAGCTTTCTTT.

V and J are TRBV13 and TRBJ1-2; weak D call: TRBD1 (5 bases). V lost 3 bases, J lost 2 bases, and 13 bases lay in between. The CDR3 extends over 15 amino acids. Germline CDR1 reads PRHDT; CDR2 reads FYEKMQ (reference sequence). The CDR3: CASSFRGRENYGYTF. CDR3 bases: TGTGCCAGCAGCTTTCGGGGCAGGGAAAACTATGGCTACACCTTC.

This chain joins TRBV6-6 and TRBJ2-7; TRBD2 matches at 8 bases. This CDR3 is built from 14 residues. Germline assignment: CDR1 MNHNY and CDR2 SVGAGI (reference sequence). With V trimmed by 0 bases and J by 4 bases, 2 bases remained unmatched. The CDR3 sequence: CASSYSGGRYEQYF. The CDR3 DNA reads as TGTGCCAGCAGTTACTCCGGCGGGAGGTACGAGCAGTACTTC.

The chain links TRBV28 to TRBJ2-7, with D unresolved. CDR3 length: 15 amino acids. V shed 6 bases and J shed 2 bases, with 17 bases lying between them. Germline V CDR1 and CDR2: MDHEN, SYDVKM. The CDR3 sequence is CASSPPEAATYEQYF. CDR3 nucleotides: TGTGCCAGCAGCCCCCCAGAGGCAGCAACCTACGAGCAGTACTTC.

V is TRBV13 and J is TRBJ2-3; no definite D call. This CDR3 has 16 residues. Germline-derived CDR1 and CDR2 are PRHDT and FYEKMQ (reference sequence). Trimming left V 4 bases short and J 0 bases short, with 14 bases between. The DNA of the CDR3 is TGTGCCAGCAGCTACCCTCCAGCTGGGAGCACAGATACGCAGTATTTT. Protein: CASSYPPAGSTDTQYF.

The chain employs TRBV27 and TRBJ2-7, with D perhaps TRBD1 (6 bases). The germline V gene has CDR1 MNHEY and CDR2 SMNVEV (reference sequence). This CDR3 comprises 13 residues. Trimming took off 8 bases at V and 4 bases at J, with 15 bases between the two ends. This chain's CDR3 is CASRTEREYEQYF. CDR3 nucleotide sequence: TGTGCCAGCCGGACAGAGAGGGAGTACGAGCAGTACTTC.

The chain links TRBV10-2 to TRBJ2-2; the D gene could be TRBD1 or TRBD2 (6 bases each). Germline lookup yields CDR1 WSHSY and CDR2 SAAADI. V gave up 8 bases and J gave up 4 bases, with 14 bases separating them. There are 14 residues in the CDR3. CDR3 coding DNA: TGCGCCAGCCGGGGGCTAGCAGCCACCGGGGAGCTGTTTTTT. This encodes CASRGLAATGELFF.

CDR3 coding DNA: TGCGCCAGCAGAGATAACGGTGGAGCTTTCTTT. Translated: CASRDNGGAFF. The chain employs TRBV10-2 and TRBJ1-1; no firm D call. The CDR3 consists of 11 residues. Germline V gene sequence: CDR1 WSHSY, CDR2 SAAADI. V was cut by 6 bases and J by 10 bases, with 12 bases left in between.

This chain links TRBV28 with TRBJ1-5, with TRBD1 identical over 8 bases. The CDR3 loop spans 18 amino acids. Germline lookup yields CDR1 MDHEN and CDR2 SYDVKM. Trimming cost V 2 bases and J 2 bases; bases outside gene matches: 11. This chain's CDR3 is CASSLRVTGGLGNQPQHF. The CDR3 region has the DNA TGTGCCAGCAGTTTAAGGGTTACAGGGGGTCTTGGCAATCAGCCCCAGCATTTT. The full variable domain, in which reference TRBV28 and TRBJ1-5 provide the parts outside the CDR3, is DVKVTQSSRYLVKRTGEKVFLECVQDMDHENMFWYRQDPGLGLRLIYFSYDVKMKEKGDIPEGYSVSREKKERFSLILESASTNQTSMYLCASSLRVTGGLGNQPQHFGDGTRLSIL.

The chain employs TRBV7-6 and TRBJ2-7; D ambiguous. This CDR3 has 13 amino acids. Germline CDR1 SGHVS, CDR2 FNYEAQ. V shed 5 bases and J shed 2 bases, with 10 bases lying between them. CDR3: CASSPPMTYEQYF. DNA for the CDR3: TGTGCCAGCAGCCCTCCCATGACCTACGAGCAGTACTTC.

The rearrangement joins TRBV4-1 to TRBJ2-7; the D gene is possibly TRBD2 (6 bases). Trimming removed 0 bases from V and 7 bases from J, with 16 bases in between. The CDR3 is made up of 15 amino acids. The germline V gene has CDR1 MGHRA and CDR2 YSYEKL. CDR3 region: CASSQDRIRGREQYF. The CDR3 DNA reads as TGCGCCAGCAGCCAAGATCGTATTCGGGGGAGGGAGCAGTACTTC.

V is TRBV27 and J is TRBJ2-7; 7 bases align to TRBD1. CDR3 length equals 15 residues. V shed 4 bases and J 3 bases; nucleotides not matched to a gene: 9. The V gene's germline CDR1 is MNHEY and CDR2 SMNVEV (reference sequence). CDR3: CASSWSAGGDYEQYF. CDR3 in DNA: TGTGCCAGCAGTTGGTCGGCAGGGGGTGACTACGAGCAGTACTTC.

CDR3 bases: TGTGCTAGTGGTTTACTACTAGCGGGAGGTCACAATGAGCAGTTCTTC. Protein product: CASGLLLAGGHNEQFF. V gene TRBV12-5 combines with J gene TRBJ2-1; TRBD2 matches at 12 bases. The V and J ends lost 3 bases and 5 bases, in that order; junction bases with no gene match: 5. The CDR3 loop spans 16 amino acids. In germline, CDR1 is LGHNT, CDR2 FRNRAP.

The genes are TRBV7-6 and TRBJ2-7; 8 nucleotides agree with TRBD2. Unmatched junction bases numbered 6, after V lost 1 base and J lost 4 bases. The CDR3 consists of 15 residues. Germline V gene sequence: CDR1 SGHVS, CDR2 FNYEAQ. The CDR3 nucleotides are TGTGCCAGCAGCTTAGGAGGTAGCGGGGATTACGAGCAGTACTTC. This translates into CASSLGGSGDYEQYF.

The chain recombines TRBV10-3 with TRBJ2-3; D remains unclear. In germline, CDR1 is ENHRY, CDR2 SYGVKD. CDR3 length: 13 amino acids. Trimming cost V 0 bases and J 3 bases, with 4 bases left between them. The CDR3 DNA follows: TGTGCCATCAGTGAGTCGAGGACAGATACGCAGTATTTT. Its translation: CAISESRTDTQYF.

The V call is TRBV7-9, the J call TRBJ2-1, with 16 bases that match TRBD2. Trimming took 3 bases from V and 6 from J; bases not matched to a gene: 8. The germline CDR1 and CDR2 sequences are SEHNR and FQNEAQ (reference sequence). The CDR3 length is 18 residues. The CDR3 is CASSFWGLAGGLGNEQFF. The CDR3 DNA is TGTGCCAGCAGCTTCTGGGGACTAGCGGGAGGGTTGGGCAATGAGCAGTTCTTC.

The chain uses TRBV28 and TRBJ2-1, with TRBD1 matching over 8 bases. This CDR3 comprises 14 residues. Germline CDR1 reads MDHEN; CDR2 reads SYDVKM. V lost 3 bases to trimming and J lost 6 bases; unmatched junction nucleotides: 4. The CDR3 sequence is CASSFRGQVNEQFF. The CDR3 nucleotides are TGTGCCAGCAGTTTCCGGGGACAGGTCAATGAGCAGTTCTTC.

This chain links TRBV6-5 with TRBJ2-2, with 7 nucleotides matching TRBD1. J was trimmed by 4 bases and V by 2 bases; bases with no gene match: 4. This CDR3 has 15 residues. The germline gives CDR1 MNHEY, CDR2 SVGAGI. The chain's CDR3 is CASSYLDRATGELFF. Here the CDR3 DNA reads TGTGCCAGCAGTTACCTCGACAGGGCCACCGGGGAGCTGTTTTTT.

The chain employs TRBV11-1 and TRBJ2-7; the D is unclear. Trimming shortened V by 3 bases and J by 3 bases, and 12 bases separated the two germline ends. This CDR3 is 14 amino acids long. The germline V gene encodes CDR1 SGHAT and CDR2 FQDESV (reference sequence). The CDR3 here is CASSFNRGNYEQYF. The CDR3 DNA follows: TGTGCCAGCAGCTTTAACAGAGGAAACTACGAGCAGTACTTC.